The following is a TCR beta chain sequence with its context. The antigen remains undetermined. This sample is part of a study of cytomegalovirus exposure and HLA in healthy donors. Regarding the study as a whole: Later analysis identified about 15,000 TCR beta sequences associated with HLA alleles, using a false discovery rate threshold of 0.05. The likely explanation for a cluster of highly shared sequence variants was sequencing artifact.

The PCR ran on 60 Vbeta and 13 Jbeta primers. The assay was immunoSEQ multiplex PCR, and TCRdb's table has in-frame clones only and misses some. The sample yields approximately 170,000 clones, 65% to 80% seen once. The CDR3 loop spans 15 amino acids. Germline loops: CDR1 MNHNS, CDR2 SASEGT. V was clipped by 7 bases and J by 6 bases; unmatched bases: 8. The TCR comes from a man aged 18 to 29 in good health and CMV-seropositive. Sequencing used PBMCs. V gene TRBV6-1 combines with J gene TRBJ2-3; the match to TRBD2 covers 12 bases. The CDR3 nucleotides are TGTGCCAGCATGGCGCTAGCGGGAGGGCCGGATACGCAGTATTTT. This sequence encodes CASMALAGGPDTQYF.